The clone carrying this T cell receptor (beta chain) occurred once. A read error may produce the germline difference seen at one junction end. The data were taken from a study of blood T cell repertoires in COVID-19. The length of the CDR3 is 18 residues. The V gene's germline CDR1 is SNHLY and CDR2 FYNNEI. As originally analysed: The assay estimated nucleated cells by amplifying reference gene primers. The assay was immunoSEQ multiplex PCR, and TCRdb's table has in-frame clones only and misses some. That table furnishes V, J and clone size, whereas the DNA furnished D and trimming. Of around 110,000 clones in the sample, approximately 81% are singletons; the top ten hold less than 5%.

Sequenced material: peripheral blood. V and J are TRBV2 and TRBJ1-5; 7 bases are a match to TRBD1. This clonotype was obtained from a human donor in a cohort sampled during active COVID-19. The CDR3 protein is CASSEGSFGTAFNQPQHF. CDR3 DNA: TGTGCCAGCAGCGAAGGTAGTTTCGGGACAGCGTTTAATCAGCCCCAGCATTTT.